This TCR beta chain was profiled in a study of long-term antiretroviral therapy in people with HIV. Points from the study as a whole: The data indicate that diversity increased after ART but remained below transplant donor controls.

Note on this clone: Its matching antigen is unknown.

The assay, immunoSEQ v3.0, was run at survey level. Profiling relied on immunoSEQ multiplex PCR, and the TCRdb table lists in-frame clones only, not all of them. The sample records over 20,000 clones, 70% to 85% being singletons. This sequence originates from a man aged 18-30 years with HIV. Sequenced here: unsorted PBMCs, sampled 0.1 years before starting antiretroviral therapy.

CDR3 protein: CASSRGSYEQYF. In DNA, the CDR3 is TGTGCCAGCAGCCGGGGGTCCTACGAGCAGTACTTC. V is TRBV9 and J is TRBJ2-7; a possible D gene is TRBD2 (6 bases). Trimming shortened V by 4 bases and J by 1 base, and 6 bases separated the two germline ends. The CDR3 has 12 residues. In germline, CDR1 is SGDLS, CDR2 YYNGEE.